This TCR beta chain was documented in a study of vaccination effects on CD4 cells after COVID-19 (dated by TCRdb to between 2021 and 2024). Study-wide context: Post-vaccine samples across the study were collected a median of 72 days after the second dose, with a range of 14 to 241. SARS-CoV-2 spike-specific CD4+ TCR repertoires from before and after mRNA vaccination were compared in COVID-19 convalescent patients and in infection-naive vaccine recipients. A total of 10 COVID-19 convalescent patients and a few SARS-CoV-2-naive healthy vaccine recipients were included in the full study. In the study, cultures from other donors were sequenced using the Oncomine TCR Beta short-read assay on an Illumina iSeq 100. Beyond this particular receptor, the publication reports: In healthy vaccine recipients, vaccine-induced clones were almost all SARS-CoV-2 mono-reactive, with only 1 of 255 being cross-reactive with common cold coronaviruses. Both infection-induced and vaccine-induced clones contracted markedly at late post-vaccination timepoints, which is consistent with waning T cell responses. The study was limited by a small number of convalescent patients and lacked early post-infection timepoints.

For this clone: The specificity of this receptor is unknown. Base qualities are not recorded, but no much larger clone differs from it by a single base.

Germline trimming amounts to 5 bases on V and 5 bases on J, with 10 as the count of junction bases outside the gene matches. For CDR1 and CDR2, the germline V gene lists MDHEN and SYDVKM. Spanning cysteine to phenylalanine, the CDR3 consists of 15 amino acids. The entry retains the CDR3 DNA only, 45 bases that are in frame from base 1. Libraries were constructed by the immunoSEQ multiplex PCR assay. TCR beta CDR3 sequencing was performed on DNA from the cultured, isolated CD4+ T cells. Turning to the authors' computational methods: Non-productive TCR sequences were discarded, and reads were trimmed to the CDR3 region, with only CDR3s of 7 or more amino acids retained. Antigen-specific clonotypes were identified using the MANAFEST web app by comparison of expansion in peptide wells against reference cultures. For clones to be considered positive, expansion at FDR<0.05 versus reference and all other wells, an odds ratio above 5, and a frequency above 0.1% in two replicate wells were required. A clonotype was called cross-reactive if it was significantly expanded both in SARS-CoV-2 spike wells and in at least one common cold coronavirus spike condition. Using the stringdist R package, CDR3 similarity was measured by Levenshtein distance, and unrooted trees were constructed with ape in R 3.6.1. This immuneACCESS table, as held by TCRdb, lists in-frame sequences with V and J called but not all clones. Of the missing ones, under half trace to an unresolved V gene in checked studies; the others have no known cause. For V, J and clone size, that table is used; D and trimming come from the DNA. Present in this sample are more than 12,000 clones, around 75% of which were seen just once. More than 20% of the sample belongs to the ten largest clones.

In the ViraFEST assay, PBMC were stimulated with viral peptide pools, and TCR sequencing was then used to find antigen-specific CD4+ T cell clonotypes based on their expansion. After less than eleven days of culture, CD4+ T cells were isolated with the EasySep CD4+ T cell isolation kit. Each participant received two doses of an mRNA SARS-CoV-2 vaccine, either BNT162b2 or mRNA-1273. The absence of prior SARS-CoV-2 infection in healthy vaccine recipients was confirmed by negative nucleocapsid antibodies before and after vaccination. Each well held more than 1.5 million PBMC cultured in IMDM containing around 5.1% human AB serum, roughly 9.6 IU/ml IL-2 and gentamicin, along with around 11 ug/ml peptides. Half of the culture medium was replaced with fresh IL-2-containing medium on days 3 and 7. Unless noted otherwise, every peptide stimulation condition was cultured in triplicate wells. PBMC were separated from whole blood using Ficoll-Paque Plus gradient centrifugation and were then either cryopreserved at -140C or used fresh. The overlapping peptide pools covered the spike proteins of SARS-CoV-2 as well as those of the common cold coronaviruses HCoV-NL63, HCoV-OC43 and HCoV-229E. The QIAamp micro DNA kit was used to extract genomic DNA from the cultured CD4+ T cells.

The input for sequencing was CD4+ T cells from PBMCs cultured with HCoV-NL63 spike peptides, taken after COVID-19 vaccination. This specimen's cell subset or site label, interpreted: HCoV-NL63 spike overlapping peptide pool stimulation. The receptor was isolated from a human donor who received a COVID-19 vaccine. The V and J segments used are TRBV28 and TRBJ1-1, and TRBD1 matches 8 of the central bases. The nucleotides are TGTGCCAGCAGTCCAATTGGACAGGGTCGGACTGAAGCTTTCTTT. Its protein is CASSPIGQGRTEAFF.